A selection of T cell receptor beta chains follows, all from one sample in a study of shared clonotypes between healthy human individuals. TCRdb keeps only in-frame clones here, not all; method: immunoSEQ multiplex PCR. The sample shows 500,000 to 550,000 clones, roughly 95% of them seen only once. The sequenced material came from naive CD4+ T cells sorted from blood. These receptors were collected from a woman in her twenties or thirties in good health. CDR3s include the opening cysteine and the closing phenylalanine or tryptophan. A D gene is named only where the DNA matches it firmly. The size entry is marked missing in some rows and otherwise reads once, few, many or a size class.

CDR3aa	CDR3nt	j_gene	abundance	v_gene	d_gene
CASSWDRGFVKLFF	TGTGCCAGCAGTTGGGACAGGGGATTCGTGAAACTGTTTTTT	TRBJ1-4	-	TRBV28	TRBD1
CASSYSPGDTYEQYF	TGTGCCAGCAGTTACTCCCCGGGAGACACCTACGAGCAGTACTTC	TRBJ2-7	once	TRBV6-5	-
CAISQGQGAYGYTF	TGTGCCATCTCCCAAGGACAGGGCGCCTATGGCTACACCTTC	TRBJ1-2	-	TRBV10-3	TRBD1
CASSLVGGNSYNEQFF	TGTGCCAGCAGCTTAGTGGGGGGGAACTCCTACAATGAGCAGTTCTTC	TRBJ2-1	-	TRBV11-2	TRBD2
CASSPSTGTNQPQHF	TGTGCCAGCTCACCATCGACAGGGACCAATCAGCCCCAGCATTTT	TRBJ1-5	-	TRBV18	TRBD1
CSVETVDSFYGYTF	TGCAGCGTTGAGACGGTAGACAGCTTCTATGGCTACACCTTC	TRBJ1-2	-	TRBV29-1	-
CATKRDRNYEQYF	TGTGCCACCAAAAGGGACAGAAACTACGAGCAGTACTTC	TRBJ2-7	-	TRBV6-6	TRBD1
CASSQAGTSGLGGTDTQYF	TGTGCCAGCAGCCAGGCCGGGACTAGCGGCCTGGGGGGCACAGATACGCAGTATTTT	TRBJ2-3	-	TRBV4-2	TRBD2
CASSERELGNEQFF	TGTGCCAGCAGTGAAAGAGAACTCGGCAATGAGCAGTTCTTC	TRBJ2-1	-	TRBV2	-
CASSPGQGRDYGYTF	TGTGCCAGCTCACCAGGGCAGGGGCGTGATTATGGCTACACCTTC	TRBJ1-2	-	TRBV18	-
CASSRESRSGQTNTEAFF	TGTGCCAGCAGCCGCGAATCGAGATCGGGACAGACGAACACTGAAGCTTTCTTT	TRBJ1-1	-	TRBV4-2	TRBD1
CASSPNLQLMNTEAFF	TGTGCCAGCAGCCCAAATCTACAGCTTATGAACACTGAAGCTTTCTTT	TRBJ1-1	once	TRBV11-2	-